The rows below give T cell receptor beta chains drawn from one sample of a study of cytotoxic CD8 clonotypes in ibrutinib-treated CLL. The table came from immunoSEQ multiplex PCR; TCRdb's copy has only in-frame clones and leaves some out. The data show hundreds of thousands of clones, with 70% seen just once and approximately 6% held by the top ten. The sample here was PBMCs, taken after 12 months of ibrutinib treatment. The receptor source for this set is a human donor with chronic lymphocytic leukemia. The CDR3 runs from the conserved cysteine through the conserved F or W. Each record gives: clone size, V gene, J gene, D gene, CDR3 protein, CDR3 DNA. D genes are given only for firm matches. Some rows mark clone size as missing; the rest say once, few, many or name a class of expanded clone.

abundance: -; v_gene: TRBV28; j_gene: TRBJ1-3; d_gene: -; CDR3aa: CASSLRSGGNTIYF; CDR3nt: TGTGCCAGCAGTCTCCGGTCGGGGGGAAACACCATATATTTT
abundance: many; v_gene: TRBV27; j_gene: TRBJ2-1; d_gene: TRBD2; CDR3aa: CASSLWASGRENEQFF; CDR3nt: TGTGCCAGCAGTTTATGGGCTAGCGGGAGGGAGAATGAGCAGTTCTTC
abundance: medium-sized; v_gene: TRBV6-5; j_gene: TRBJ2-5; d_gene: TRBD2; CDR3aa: CASSYPQREGQETQYF; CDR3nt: TGTGCCAGCAGTTACCCCCAGCGGGAGGGGCAAGAGACCCAGTACTTC
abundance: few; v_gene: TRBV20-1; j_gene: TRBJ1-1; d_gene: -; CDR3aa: CSAGGGPEAFF; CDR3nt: TGCAGTGCTGGAGGGGGTCCTGAAGCTTTCTTT
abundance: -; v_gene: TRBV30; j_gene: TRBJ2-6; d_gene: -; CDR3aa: CAWAPLGSGANVLTF; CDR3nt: TGTGCCTGGGCCCCCCTGGGGTCCGGGGCCAACGTCCTGACTTTC
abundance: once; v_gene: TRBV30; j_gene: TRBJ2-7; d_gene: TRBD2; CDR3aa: CAWSPYNGGYGEQYF; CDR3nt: TGTGCCTGGAGCCCCTATAACGGGGGGTACGGCGAGCAGTACTTC
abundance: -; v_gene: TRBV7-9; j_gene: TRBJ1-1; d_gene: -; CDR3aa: CASSLRRGRVRNTEAFF; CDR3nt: TGTGCCAGCAGCTTAAGGAGGGGGAGGGTAAGGAACACTGAAGCTTTCTTT
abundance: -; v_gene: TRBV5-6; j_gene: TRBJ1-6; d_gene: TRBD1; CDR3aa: CASSRGQVVYSPLHF; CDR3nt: TGTGCCAGCAGCCGCGGACAGGTGGTGTATTCACCCCTCCACTTT
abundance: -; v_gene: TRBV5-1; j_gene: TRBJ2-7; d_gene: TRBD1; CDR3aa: CASSTGQSYSYEQYF; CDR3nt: TGCGCCAGCAGTACGGGACAGTCCTACTCCTACGAGCAGTACTTC
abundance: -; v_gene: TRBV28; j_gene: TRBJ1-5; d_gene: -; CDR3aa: CASSLFAGEGQPQHF; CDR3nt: TGTGCCAGCAGTTTATTCGCAGGGGAGGGTCAGCCCCAGCATTTT
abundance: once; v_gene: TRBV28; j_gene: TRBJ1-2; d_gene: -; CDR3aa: CASRGSLYGYTF; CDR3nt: TGTGCCAGCAGGGGGTCCCTATATGGCTACACCTTC
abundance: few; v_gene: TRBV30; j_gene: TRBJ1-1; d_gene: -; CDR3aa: CAWSPEAFF; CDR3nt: TGTGCCTGGAGTCCCGAAGCTTTCTTT
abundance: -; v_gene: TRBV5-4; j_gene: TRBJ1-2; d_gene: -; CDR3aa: CASSPTGNLGYYGYTF; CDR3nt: TGTGCCAGCAGCCCCACCGGGAACCTCGGGTACTATGGCTACACCTTC
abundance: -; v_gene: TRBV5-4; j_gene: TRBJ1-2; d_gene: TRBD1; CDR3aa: CASARTGSLYGYTF; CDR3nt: TGTGCCAGCGCCCGGACAGGGAGCCTTTATGGCTACACCTTC
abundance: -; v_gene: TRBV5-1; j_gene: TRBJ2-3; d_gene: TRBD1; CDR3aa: CASSTAYDRGPDTQYF; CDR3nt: TGCGCCAGCAGCACCGCCTATGACAGGGGACCAGATACGCAGTATTTT
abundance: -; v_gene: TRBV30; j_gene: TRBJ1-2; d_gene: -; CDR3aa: CAWSVNRVYGYTF; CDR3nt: TGTGCCTGGAGTGTAAACAGGGTCTATGGCTACACCTTC
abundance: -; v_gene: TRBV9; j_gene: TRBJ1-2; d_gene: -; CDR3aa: CASSAQSQTFYGYTF; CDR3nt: TGTGCCAGCAGCGCACAGTCACAGACTTTCTATGGCTACACCTTC
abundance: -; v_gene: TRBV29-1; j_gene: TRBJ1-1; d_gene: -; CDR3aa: CSALGGADTEAFF; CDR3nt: TGCAGCGCCCTGGGGGGAGCGGACACTGAAGCTTTCTTT
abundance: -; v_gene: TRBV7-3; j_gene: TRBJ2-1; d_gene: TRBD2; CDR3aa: CASSYASGVNEQFF; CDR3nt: TGTGCCAGCAGCTATGCTAGCGGAGTCAATGAGCAGTTCTTC
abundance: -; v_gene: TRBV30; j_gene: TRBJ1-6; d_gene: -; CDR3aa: CACEGSYNSPLHF; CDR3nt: TGTGCCTGTGAAGGGTCCTATAATTCACCCCTCCACTTT
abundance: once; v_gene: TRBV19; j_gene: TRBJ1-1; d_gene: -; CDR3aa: CASRHQGRSTEAFF; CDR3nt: TGTGCCAGTAGACATCAGGGCAGGAGCACTGAAGCTTTCTTT
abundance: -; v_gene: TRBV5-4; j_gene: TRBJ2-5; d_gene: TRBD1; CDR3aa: CASSPRQGIQETQYF; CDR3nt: TGTGCCAGCAGTCCTAGACAGGGCATCCAAGAGACCCAGTACTTC
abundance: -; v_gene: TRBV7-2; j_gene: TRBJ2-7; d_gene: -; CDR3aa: CASSPHPAGRNEQYF; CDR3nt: TGTGCCAGCAGCCCTCATCCGGCAGGGAGGAACGAGCAGTACTTC
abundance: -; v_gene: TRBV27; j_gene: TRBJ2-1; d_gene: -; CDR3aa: CASSFNGGPSSYNEQFF; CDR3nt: TGTGCCAGCAGTTTTAATGGTGGACCGAGCTCCTACAATGAGCAGTTCTTC
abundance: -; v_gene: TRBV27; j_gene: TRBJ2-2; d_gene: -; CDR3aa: CASSPGLFF; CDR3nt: TGTGCCAGCTCCCCGGGACTGTTTTTT
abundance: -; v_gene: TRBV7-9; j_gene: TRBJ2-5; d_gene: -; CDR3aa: CASSPRTGEETQYF; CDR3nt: TGTGCCAGCAGCCCTCGAACGGGGGAAGAGACCCAGTACTTC
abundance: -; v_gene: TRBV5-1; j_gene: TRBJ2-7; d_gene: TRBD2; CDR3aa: CASSPTGGEQYF; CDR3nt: TGCGCCAGCAGCCCGACCGGGGGGGAGCAGTACTTC
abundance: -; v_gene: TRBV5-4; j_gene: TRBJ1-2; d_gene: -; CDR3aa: CASSLVVTGLGYTF; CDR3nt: TGTGCCAGCAGCCTGGTGGTAACAGGATTGGGCTACACCTTC
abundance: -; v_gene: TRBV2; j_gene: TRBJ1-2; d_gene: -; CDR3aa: CASRNTERGGYTF; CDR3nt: TGTGCCAGCAGGAATACTGAAAGGGGTGGCTACACCTTC
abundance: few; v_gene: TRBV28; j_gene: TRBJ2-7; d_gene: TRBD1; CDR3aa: CASSSPGQKTYEQYF; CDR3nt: TGTGCCAGCAGTTCGCCGGGACAGAAGACCTACGAGCAGTACTTC
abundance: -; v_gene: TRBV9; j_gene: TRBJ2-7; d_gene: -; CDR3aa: CASSVGGGGAEQYF; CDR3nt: TGTGCCAGCAGCGTAGGAGGAGGGGGGGCCGAGCAGTACTTC
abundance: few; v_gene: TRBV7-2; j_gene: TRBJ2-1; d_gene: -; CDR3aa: CASSPRRTTNEQFF; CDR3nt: TGTGCCAGCAGCCCACGGCGGACGACTAATGAGCAGTTCTTC
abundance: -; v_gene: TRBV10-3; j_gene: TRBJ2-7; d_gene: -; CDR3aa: CASRASESYEQYF; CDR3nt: TGTGCCTCGAGGGCTAGCGAGTCCTACGAGCAGTACTTC
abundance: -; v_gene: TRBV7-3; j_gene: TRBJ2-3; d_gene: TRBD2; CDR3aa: CASSLTPGGGTDTQYF; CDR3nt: TGTGCCAGCAGCTTAACTCCGGGAGGCGGCACAGATACGCAGTATTTT
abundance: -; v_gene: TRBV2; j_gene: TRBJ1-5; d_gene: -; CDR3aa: CASGGTHQPQHF; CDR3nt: TGTGCCAGCGGCGGGACACATCAGCCCCAGCATTTT
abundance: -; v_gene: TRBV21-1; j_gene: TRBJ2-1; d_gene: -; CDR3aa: CASSKRTGDDNEQFF; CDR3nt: TGTGCCAGCAGCAAGAGGACAGGCGACGACAATGAGCAGTTCTTC
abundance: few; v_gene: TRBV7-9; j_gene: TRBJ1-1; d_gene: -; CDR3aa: CALSRDTEAFF; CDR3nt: TGTGCCCTCAGCCGGGACACTGAAGCTTTCTTT
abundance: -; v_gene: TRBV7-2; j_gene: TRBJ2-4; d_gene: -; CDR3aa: CASSLHRAAAKNIQYF; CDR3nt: TGTGCCAGCAGCTTGCACCGCGCAGCGGCCAAAAACATTCAGTACTTC
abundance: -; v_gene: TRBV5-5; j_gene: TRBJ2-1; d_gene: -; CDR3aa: CASSFRVRSNEQFF; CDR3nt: TGTGCCAGCAGTTTCAGGGTGCGGAGTAATGAGCAGTTCTTC
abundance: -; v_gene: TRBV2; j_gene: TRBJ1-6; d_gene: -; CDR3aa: CASSAGILGSPLHF; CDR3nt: TGTGCCAGCAGCGCCGGAATTCTAGGGTCACCCCTCCACTTT
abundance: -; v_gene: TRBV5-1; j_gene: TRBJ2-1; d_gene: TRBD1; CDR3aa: CASSSTGTGFYEQFF; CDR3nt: TGCGCCAGCAGCTCTACCGGGACAGGGTTCTATGAGCAGTTCTTC
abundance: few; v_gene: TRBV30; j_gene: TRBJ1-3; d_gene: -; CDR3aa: CAWSMDRTSGNTIYF; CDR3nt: TGTGCCTGGAGTATGGACCGGACCTCTGGAAACACCATATATTTT
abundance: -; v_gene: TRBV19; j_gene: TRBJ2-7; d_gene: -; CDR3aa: CASSIGPTVSYEQYF; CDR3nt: TGTGCCAGTAGTATAGGACCGACAGTCTCCTACGAGCAGTACTTC
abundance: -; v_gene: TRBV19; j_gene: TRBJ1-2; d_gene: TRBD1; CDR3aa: CASSDTGGTHGYTF; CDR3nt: TGTGCCAGTAGTGATACAGGGGGTACCCATGGCTACACCTTC
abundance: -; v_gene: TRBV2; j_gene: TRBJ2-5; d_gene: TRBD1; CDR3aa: CASSEPGTVETQYF; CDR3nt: TGTGCCAGCAGTGAACCCGGGACAGTAGAGACCCAGTACTTC
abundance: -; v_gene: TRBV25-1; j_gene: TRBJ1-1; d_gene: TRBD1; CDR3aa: CASSGGTGWTEAFF; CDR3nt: TGTGCCAGCAGTGGGGGGACAGGGTGGACTGAAGCTTTCTTT
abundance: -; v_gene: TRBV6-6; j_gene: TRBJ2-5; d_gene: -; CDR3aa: CASSYIMGETQYF; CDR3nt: TGTGCCAGCAGTTATATAATGGGGGAGACCCAGTACTTC
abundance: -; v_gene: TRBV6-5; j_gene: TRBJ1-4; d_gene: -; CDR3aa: CASRRSPTNEKLFF; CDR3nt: TGTGCCAGCAGAAGATCCCCAACTAATGAAAAACTGTTTTTT
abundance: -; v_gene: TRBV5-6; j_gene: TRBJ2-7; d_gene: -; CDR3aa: CASSLRRDEQYF; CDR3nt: TGTGCCAGCAGCTTGCGCAGGGACGAGCAGTACTTC
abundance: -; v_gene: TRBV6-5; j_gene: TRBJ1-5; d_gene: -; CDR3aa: CASRTAGAGSQPQHF; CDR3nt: TGTGCCAGCAGAACCGCGGGGGCTGGTAGTCAGCCCCAGCATTTT
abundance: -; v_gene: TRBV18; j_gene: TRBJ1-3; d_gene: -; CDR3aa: CASSPGISGNTIYF; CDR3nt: TGTGCCAGCTCACCGGGGATCTCTGGAAACACCATATATTTT
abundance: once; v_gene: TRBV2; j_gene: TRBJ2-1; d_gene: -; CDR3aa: CAGSREQFF; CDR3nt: TGTGCCGGCTCCAGAGAGCAGTTCTTC
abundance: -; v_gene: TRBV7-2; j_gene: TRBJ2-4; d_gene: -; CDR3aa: CASSLIQVSQYF; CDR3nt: TGTGCCAGCAGCTTAATACAGGTGTCTCAGTACTTC
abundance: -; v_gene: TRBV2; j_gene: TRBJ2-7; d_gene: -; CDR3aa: CASSEFWSPGADGYEQYF; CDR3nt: TGTGCCAGCAGTGAATTCTGGTCCCCGGGGGCTGACGGGTACGAGCAGTACTTC
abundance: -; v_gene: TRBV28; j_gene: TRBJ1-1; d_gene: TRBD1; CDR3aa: CASSARGVPANTEAFF; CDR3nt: TGTGCCAGCAGCGCCAGGGGGGTTCCCGCTAACACTGAAGCTTTCTTT
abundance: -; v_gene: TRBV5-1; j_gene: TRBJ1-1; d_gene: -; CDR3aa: CASKLDLRENTEAFF; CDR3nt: TGCGCCAGCAAACTTGATCTCAGGGAAAATACTGAAGCTTTCTTT
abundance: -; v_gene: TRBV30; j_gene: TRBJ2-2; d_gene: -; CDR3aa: CAWSVKGIGTGELFF; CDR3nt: TGTGCCTGGAGTGTTAAAGGGATTGGCACCGGGGAGCTGTTTTTT